This T cell receptor (beta chain) appears in the sequencing data of a study of PD-L1 blockade in urothelial cancer. The wider study: Each blood sample yielded a median of around 150,000 T cells. Study conclusions and caveats: Durable-benefit patients showed greater tumor-associated blood clone expansion at 3 weeks.

The protocol was immunoSEQ multiplex PCR, while the TCRdb copy is restricted to in-frame clones and leaves out a portion. The repertoire includes about 120,000 clones, roughly 89% of them detected once, and around 1.7% sits in the top ten. With regard to this clone: Its matching antigen is unknown.

Time point described: peripheral blood 6 weeks after treatment start. Germline assignment: CDR1 MGHRA and CDR2 YSYEKL. The CDR3 sequence is 15 residues long. The V end lost 2 bases, the J end lost 5 bases, and 16 bases lay between the germline ends. J is TRBJ2-7 and V is TRBV4-1; tentatively, D is TRBD1 (5 bases). The receptor was derived from a man in his fifties or sixties with urothelial cancer. Sequencing was performed on PBMCs, taken around atezolizumab (anti-PD-L1) treatment. CDR3 bases: TGCGCCAGCAGCCAACCCGGACAAGGCCGAGACGAGCAGTACTTC. It encodes CASSQPGQGRDEQYF.